Below are 29 T cell receptor beta chains sequenced from a single sample in a study of regulatory T cells in long-lasting Graves disease. Time point of the sample: newly diagnosed GD, antithyroid drugs for less than 3 months. The TCR library was made from RNA that had been extracted from PBMCs in TRIzol. Combining iRepertoire HTBI primers with Arm-PCR of CDR3 regions, the authors built TCR beta libraries. TCRdb itself ran the multiplex PCR reads through MiXCR, one entry per CDR3 protein. This sample has 400,000 to 500,000 distinct CDR3 sequences, with 12% to 15% found just once. This sample also belongs to another study, concerning T cells in Graves' hyperthyroidism and ophthalmopathy.

The source was peripheral blood mononuclear cells (PBMCs), collected at new diagnosis, from a patient treated with antithyroid drugs. The receptor set was obtained from a woman aged 50 to 65 with Graves disease.

This chain connects TRBV6-1 to TRBJ1-2; no firm D call. V shed 6 bases and J shed 8 bases, with 16 bases lying between them. This CDR3 is built from 13 residues. In germline, CDR1 is MNHNS, CDR2 SASEGT. This CDR3 is CASRTAGPWGYTF. The CDR3 DNA sequence: TGTGCCAGCAGAACGGCAGGCCCTTGGGGCTACACCTTC.

This clonotype was recorded at least ten times. The J gene is TRBJ2-3, the V gene TRBV10-3; 11 bases match TRBD2. In germline, CDR1 is ENHRY, CDR2 SYGVKD. The CDR3 loop spans 15 amino acids. Trimming cost V 6 bases and J 5 bases; bases outside gene matches: 7. CDR3 protein: CAISKTSGKGDTQYF. CDR3 nucleotide sequence: TGTGCCATCAGCAAGACTAGCGGGAAAGGAGATACGCAGTATTTT.

This clonotype has only a few counts. V and J are TRBV28 and TRBJ2-4; 8 bases match TRBD1. CDR3 length: 18 amino acids. V gave up 5 bases and J gave up 1 base; unmatched junction bases: 13. Germline V gene lookup returns CDR1 MDHEN and CDR2 SYDVKM. CDR3 in DNA: TGTGCCAGCAGTCTACAGGGGGTGGTAGGTCTGGCCAAAAACATTCAGTACTTC. Translation gives CASSLQGVVGLAKNIQYF. Full variable domain (remainder filled in from reference TRBV28 and TRBJ2-4): DVKVTQSSRYLVKRTGEKVFLECVQDMDHENMFWYRQDPGLGLRLIYFSYDVKMKEKGDIPEGYSVSREKKERFSLILESASTNQTSMYLCASSLQGVVGLAKNIQYFGAGTRLSVL.

This clonotype was seen repeatedly, ten times or more. The CDR3 region is CASSYAKLAGVYNEQFF. The CDR3 region has the DNA TGTGCCAGCAGTTACGCAAAATTAGCGGGAGTTTACAATGAGCAGTTCTTC. The V call is TRBV6-2 or TRBV6-3, the J call TRBJ2-1; 9 bases are shared with TRBD2. The trim removed 2 bases at V and 4 bases at J, leaving 9 bases unmatched. Looked up from germline, CDR1 is MNHEY and CDR2 is SVGEGT. This CDR3 comprises 17 residues.

About this clonotype: Being one base from a much bigger clone, this may be a read error. The chain has TRBV5-6 and TRBJ2-1; D unclear. The CDR3 spans 12 residues. Germline V lookup: CDR1 SGHDT, CDR2 YYEEEE. The CDR3 DNA sequence: TGTGCCCGCAGCTTGGCCACGGATGAGCAGTTCTTC. Amino acid sequence: CARSLATDEQFF.

This clonotype was counted ten times or more. V usage is TRBV2 and J usage is TRBJ2-5, with 8 bases lining up with TRBD1. Losses at the gene ends were 6 bases for V and 4 bases for J; bases not matched to a gene: 13. Per germline, CDR1 SNHLY and CDR2 FYNNEI. CDR3 size: 16 residues. Here the CDR3 DNA reads TGTGCCAGCAGACTACCCCCCCAGGGGGCCGGAGAGACCCAGTACTTC. Translating it yields CASRLPPQGAGETQYF.

This clonotype was detected a few times. This chain uses TRBV9 with TRBJ2-1; 9 bases agree with TRBD2. Germline V gene lookup returns CDR1 SGDLS and CDR2 YYNGEE. The CDR3 runs 16 residues. J gave up 8 bases and V 3 bases, and 12 bases lay outside the gene matches. The CDR3 is CASSDSTSGRRHEQFF. In DNA, the CDR3 is TGTGCCAGCAGCGATAGCACGAGCGGGAGGCGCCATGAGCAGTTCTTC.

Concerning this clonotype itself: Being one base from a much bigger clone, this may be a read error. The CDR3 sequence is CASSELRILVSYNEQFF. The DNA of the CDR3 is TGCGCCAGCAGTGAGTTGCGGATACTGGTCTCCTACAATGAGCAGTTCTTC. The rearrangement links TRBV10-1 to TRBJ2-1; no definite D call. Germline CDR1 WNHNN, CDR2 SYGVQD (reference sequence). V lost 1 base to trimming and J lost 0 bases, with 13 bases between them. The CDR3 extends over 17 amino acids.

This clonotype occurred many times. CDR3 sequence reads: CASSSPGTGAYEQYF. The CDR3 DNA reads TGTGCCAGCAGTTCCCCCGGGACAGGAGCCTACGAGCAGTACTTC. The genes are TRBV28 and TRBJ2-7; 8 bases fit TRBD1. The length of the CDR3 is 15 residues. Germline-derived CDR1 and CDR2 are MDHEN and SYDVKM. J lost 2 bases, V lost 4 bases, and 7 bases had no gene match.

This clonotype has only a few counts. V gene TRBV3-1 combines with J gene TRBJ2-7, with D possibly matching TRBD2 (5 bases). This CDR3 is 15 amino acids long. Germline V CDR1 and CDR2: LGHDT, YNNKEL (reference sequence). V was clipped by 1 base and J by 5 bases, with 15 bases between them. The CDR3 protein is CASSQGAGGRNEQYF. In DNA, the CDR3 is TGTGCCAGCAGCCAAGGTGCCGGAGGTCGCAACGAGCAGTACTTC.

This clonotype was observed a few times. The rearrangement uses TRBV24-1 and TRBJ2-1; TRBD2 aligns across 7 bases. The CDR3 extends over 16 amino acids. Germline CDR1 and CDR2: KGHDR and SFDVKD. Trimming removed 5 bases from V and 5 bases from J; junction bases left unmatched: 11. CDR3 DNA sequence: TGTGCCACCAGTGGCATTGCGGGAGTACGGGACAATGAGCAGTTCTTC. Protein sequence: CATSGIAGVRDNEQFF.

On this clonotype: A much larger clone differs by one base, so this may be a read error. This chain joins TRBV2 and TRBJ1-6; 7 nucleotides match TRBD1. The CDR3 covers 18 residues. The V gene end was trimmed by 6 bases and the J gene end by 10 bases; junction bases not matched to a gene: 21. Germline V gives CDR1 SNHLY, CDR2 FYNNEI. Here the CDR3 reads CASRIKTGHPTRVSPLHF. The CDR3 DNA reads as TGTGCCAGCAGGATAAAGACAGGGCACCCGACCAGGGTATCACCCCTCCACTTT.

This clonotype came up many times. The V call is TRBV11-3, the J call TRBJ2-3; no reliable D call. The CDR3 spans 14 residues. V was pared by 5 bases and J by 5 bases, with 14 bases between. Germline CDR1 and CDR2: SGHNT and YENEEA. DNA for the CDR3: TGTGCCAGCAGCCCTATGGGAATTGTAGATACGCAGTATTTT. Its translation: CASSPMGIVDTQYF.

In its sample, this clonotype was seen many times. The chain links TRBV6-5 to TRBJ1-4, with 10 bases fitting TRBD1. Germline CDR1 reads MNHEY; CDR2 reads SVGAGI. Trimming removed 2 bases from V and 4 bases from J; junction bases left unmatched: 4. The CDR3 loop spans 16 amino acids. The CDR3, as DNA: TGTGCCAGCAGTTACCGGGGACAGGGGATTAATGAAAAACTGTTTTTT. Residues: CASSYRGQGINEKLFF.

This clonotype occurred many times. In nucleotides, the CDR3 is TGTGCCAGCAGAGAGACAGGGGACTATAACTATGGCTACACCTTC. The encoded protein is CASRETGDYNYGYTF. The V gene is TRBV12-3 or TRBV12-4, the J gene TRBJ1-2; 8 bases align to TRBD1. V was clipped by 6 bases and J by 1 base; unmatched bases: 7. The CDR3 has 15 amino acids.

This clonotype has at least ten counts. The chain couples TRBV5-1 to TRBJ2-1; 8 bases are a match to TRBD2. There are 16 residues in the CDR3. V shed 0 bases, J shed 4 bases, and the junction held 6 bases outside the gene matches. Germline values: CDR1 SGHRS, CDR2 YFSETQ. CDR3 protein: CASSLVPGGPYNEQFF. DNA for the CDR3: TGCGCCAGCAGCTTGGTCCCGGGAGGGCCGTACAATGAGCAGTTCTTC.

The chain combines TRBV7-9 with TRBJ2-3; the D gene is possibly TRBD1 (5 bases). Germline assignment: CDR1 SEHNR and CDR2 FQNEAQ (reference sequence). This CDR3 has 20 residues. Trimming pared 5 bases from V and 0 bases from J, leaving 27 bases between. CDR3 in amino acids: CASSPRQWGQTSTSTDTQYF. The CDR3 bases are TGTGCCAGCAGCCCACGACAATGGGGCCAGACTTCAACTAGCACAGATACGCAGTATTTT.

This clonotype was counted between two and nine times. The rearrangement uses TRBV5-1 and TRBJ2-1; 12 bases match TRBD2. The CDR3 has 16 residues. Unmatched junction bases numbered 6, after V lost 4 bases and J lost 4 bases. Germline assignment: CDR1 SGHRS and CDR2 YFSETQ. The CDR3 DNA is TGCGCCAGCAGCGACCCCGGGACTAGCGGGTACAATGAGCAGTTCTTC. Translated: CASSDPGTSGYNEQFF.

The rearrangement joins TRBV5-1 to TRBJ2-2; D unresolved. Germline V gene sequence: CDR1 SGHRS, CDR2 YFSETQ. The germline V and J ends were trimmed by 0 bases and 2 bases, with 26 bases remaining between them. CDR3 size: 21 residues. The CDR3 DNA is TGCGCCAGCAGCTTGGTTCGACAAAGCCTCCATACACAAGGCAACACCGGGGAGCTGTTTTTT. It codes for CASSLVRQSLHTQGNTGELFF.

This clonotype has a count of ten or more. The rearrangement links TRBV28 to TRBJ2-1; 7 bases align to TRBD1. The J call may be wrong; the DNA end is better matched by TRBJ2-5. Per germline, CDR1 MDHEN and CDR2 SYDVKM. The length of the CDR3 is 13 residues. The CDR3 region has the DNA TGTGCCAGCAGACCCGGGACAGTCGAGACCCAGTACTTC. Translated: CASRPGTVETQYF.

This clonotype occurred many times. This chain uses TRBV7-9 with TRBJ2-1; TRBD2 aligns across 9 bases. The germline gives CDR1 SEHNR, CDR2 FQNEAQ (reference sequence). The V gene end was trimmed by 0 bases and the J gene end by 3 bases; junction bases not matched to a gene: 12. The CDR3 totals 19 residues. This CDR3 reads CASSLAPRTLAGRYNEQFF. The DNA for the CDR3 is TGTGCCAGCAGCTTAGCACCCCGAACCCTAGCGGGACGCTACAATGAGCAGTTCTTC.

The chain joins TRBV5-1 to TRBJ1-4; the D is unclear. The CDR3 runs to 14 residues. V was pared by 3 bases and J by 3 bases, with 9 bases between. In germline, CDR1 is SGHRS, CDR2 YFSETQ. CDR3 nucleotides: TGCGCCAGCAGCTCCGCGGGAGCTAATGAAAAACTGTTTTTT. As protein: CASSSAGANEKLFF.

This clonotype appeared many times. The V gene is TRBV28, the J gene TRBJ2-2; tentatively, D is TRBD1 (5 bases). With 3 bases removed from V and 2 bases from J, the gap between germline ends came to 10 bases. CDR3 length: 15 amino acids. The germline CDR1 and CDR2 sequences are MDHEN and SYDVKM. CDR3 DNA: TGTGCCAGCAGTTTTTCAACAGGAAACACCGGGGAGCTGTTTTTT. Translated: CASSFSTGNTGELFF. The variable domain in full, with the rest retrieved from reference TRBV28 and TRBJ2-2, is DVKVTQSSRYLVKRTGEKVFLECVQDMDHENMFWYRQDPGLGLRLIYFSYDVKMKEKGDIPEGYSVSREKKERFSLILESASTNQTSMYLCASSFSTGNTGELFFGEGSRLTVL.

In this sample, this clonotype turned up a few times. The chain is built from TRBV6-9 and TRBJ1-1; 7 bases line up with TRBD1. This CDR3 has 13 amino acids. Germline trimming cut 3 bases from V and 6 bases from J; bases unmatched to any gene: 4. CDR1 MNHGY and CDR2 SVAAGI come from the germline V gene. The CDR3, as DNA: TGTGCCAGCAGTTACGGGCAGGGGGCTGAAGCTTTCTTT. Its protein product is CASSYGQGAEAFF.

This clonotype was counted many times. The chain has TRBV6-5 and TRBJ1-2; D unresolved. The CDR3 runs to 14 residues. The germline V gene has CDR1 MNHEY and CDR2 SVGAGI. The germline V and J ends were trimmed by 4 bases and 4 bases, with 13 bases remaining between them. The CDR3 DNA reads TGTGCCAGCAGTTTCCAGGTTGGCGGCTATGGCTACACCTTC. Protein: CASSFQVGGYGYTF.

The chain employs TRBV4-1 and TRBJ2-3; TRBD2 agrees at 9 bases. Unmatched junction bases numbered 7, after V lost 0 bases and J lost 6 bases. Germline V CDR1 and CDR2: MGHRA, YSYEKL. There are 16 residues in the CDR3. This CDR3 is CASSQEGGRAGDTQYF. The DNA for the CDR3 is TGCGCCAGCAGCCAAGAGGGCGGGAGGGCCGGGGATACGCAGTATTTT.

There are many counts of this clonotype. The chain is built from TRBV28 and TRBJ2-7; perhaps D is TRBD1 or TRBD2 (5 bases each). The V end lost 8 bases, the J end lost 1 base, and 15 bases lay between the germline ends. The CDR3 is 14 amino acids. The V gene's germline CDR1 is MDHEN and CDR2 SYDVKM. DNA of the CDR3: TGTGCCAGCTCTCCGGGACGGAGATCCTACGAGCAGTACTTC. Amino acid sequence: CASSPGRRSYEQYF.

This sequence joins TRBV5-1 and TRBJ2-7, with D maybe TRBD2 (6 bases). There are 14 residues in the CDR3. Looked up from germline, CDR1 is SGHRS and CDR2 is YFSETQ. V dropped 0 bases and J dropped 6 bases, with 13 bases sitting between them. This CDR3 is CASSLGISGGEQYF. The CDR3 nucleotides are TGCGCCAGCAGCTTGGGGATTAGCGGAGGCGAGCAGTACTTC.

The table lists this clonotype with many counts. This sequence joins TRBV2 and TRBJ1-3; 11 nucleotides match TRBD1. This CDR3 spans 16 amino acids. V shed 6 bases, J shed 2 bases, and the junction held 6 bases outside the gene matches. The V gene's germline CDR1 is SNHLY and CDR2 FYNNEI. CDR3 sequence: CASRNRTGGTGNTIYF. Here the CDR3 DNA reads TGTGCCAGCAGAAACAGGACAGGGGGCACTGGAAACACCATATATTTT.